This is a list of T cell receptor beta chains from one sample in a study of blood T cell repertoires in COVID-19. Profiling relied on immunoSEQ multiplex PCR, and the TCRdb table lists in-frame clones only, not all of them. The top ten clones hold 9.5% to 15% of a sample with roughly 100,000 clones, over 65% of them seen once. Sequenced: peripheral blood. The receptors were sampled from a human donor in a cohort sampled during active COVID-19. Both conserved end residues are part of each CDR3. The order of the fields is D gene, V gene, clone size, J gene, CDR3 DNA, CDR3 protein. A D gene is named only where the DNA matches it firmly. Size values are once, few and many counts, or a class for expanded clones, and some rows have none.

D gene: NA; V gene: TRBV7-9; clone size: NA; J gene: TRBJ2-3; CDR3 DNA: TGTGCCAGCAGCATAACAGGCCCAGATACGCAGTATTTT; CDR3 protein: CASSITGPDTQYF
D gene: TRBD1; V gene: TRBV5-1; clone size: NA; J gene: TRBJ1-2; CDR3 DNA: TGCGCCAGCAGCTTGGAGGCGTCCGGGACAGATGGCTACACCTTC; CDR3 protein: CASSLEASGTDGYTF
D gene: TRBD2; V gene: TRBV3-1/TRBV3-2; clone size: NA; J gene: TRBJ2-2; CDR3 DNA: TGTGCCAGCAGCCGTGGACTAGCGGGAAACACCGGGGAGCTGTTTTTT; CDR3 protein: CASSRGLAGNTGELFF
D gene: TRBD2; V gene: TRBV27; clone size: NA; J gene: TRBJ2-3; CDR3 DNA: TGTGCCAGCCGCGTTCGGGCTAGCGGAATGAGCACAGATACGCAGTATTTT; CDR3 protein: CASRVRASGMSTDTQYF
D gene: TRBD1; V gene: TRBV19; clone size: NA; J gene: TRBJ1-2; CDR3 DNA: TGTGCCAGTAGTAACCCGGACAGGGGTTATGGCTACACCTTC; CDR3 protein: CASSNPDRGYGYTF
D gene: NA; V gene: TRBV7-9; clone size: NA; J gene: TRBJ2-7; CDR3 DNA: TGTGCCAGCAGCTATACAAGTGAGCAGTACTTC; CDR3 protein: CASSYTSEQYF
D gene: TRBD1; V gene: TRBV30; clone size: once; J gene: TRBJ1-2; CDR3 DNA: TGTGCCTGGAGTGTAAACAGGGGCTATGGCTACACCTTC; CDR3 protein: CAWSVNRGYGYTF
D gene: NA; V gene: TRBV2; clone size: once; J gene: TRBJ2-2; CDR3 DNA: TGTGCCAGCAGTGAAAGAGGCACAAACACCGGGGAGCTGTTTTTT; CDR3 protein: CASSERGTNTGELFF
D gene: NA; V gene: TRBV5-6; clone size: NA; J gene: TRBJ2-7; CDR3 DNA: TGTGCCAGCAGTTATGCTGGGGGGTGGAGCTACGAGCAGTACTTC; CDR3 protein: CASSYAGGWSYEQYF
D gene: NA; V gene: TRBV7-2; clone size: once; J gene: TRBJ1-5; CDR3 DNA: TGTGCCAGCAGCTTCGGTTCTTATCAGCCCCAGCATTTT; CDR3 protein: CASSFGSYQPQHF
D gene: NA; V gene: TRBV20-1; clone size: NA; J gene: TRBJ2-7; CDR3 DNA: TGCAGTGCAAGCCGGGACATTGAGCAGTACTTC; CDR3 protein: CSASRDIEQYF
D gene: NA; V gene: TRBV6-4; clone size: NA; J gene: TRBJ2-7; CDR3 DNA: TGTGCCAGCAGTGACCCTCACAGGGAAGAGGCCTACGAGCAGTACTTC; CDR3 protein: CASSDPHREEAYEQYF
D gene: NA; V gene: TRBV6-5; clone size: NA; J gene: TRBJ1-3; CDR3 DNA: TGTGCCAGCACAAACGGAGGGCCTGGAAACACCATATATTTT; CDR3 protein: CASTNGGPGNTIYF
D gene: TRBD2; V gene: TRBV7-9; clone size: NA; J gene: TRBJ2-3; CDR3 DNA: TGTGCCAGCAGCTCCCGAATAGCGGGGGCCTCCGGAGGAGATACGCAGTATTTT; CDR3 protein: CASSSRIAGASGGDTQYF
D gene: TRBD2; V gene: TRBV6-5; clone size: NA; J gene: TRBJ2-7; CDR3 DNA: TGTGCCAGCAGTCAGACTAGCGGGGGGCAGTACTTC; CDR3 protein: CASSQTSGGQYF
D gene: TRBD1; V gene: TRBV6-2/TRBV6-3; clone size: NA; J gene: TRBJ1-5; CDR3 DNA: TGTGCCAGCAGTTATGGGACAGGGAAGGGTAATCAGCCCCAGCATTTT; CDR3 protein: CASSYGTGKGNQPQHF
D gene: NA; V gene: TRBV6-5; clone size: few; J gene: TRBJ1-5; CDR3 DNA: TGTGCCAGCAGGCGAACAGGGCTTCTTCAGCCCCAGCATTTT; CDR3 protein: CASRRTGLLQPQHF
D gene: NA; V gene: TRBV20-1; clone size: NA; J gene: TRBJ1-2; CDR3 DNA: TGCAGTGCTAGTCCCCCTGGGAGGGGAATAGCTAACTATGGCTACACCTTC; CDR3 protein: CSASPPGRGIANYGYTF
D gene: NA; V gene: TRBV18; clone size: few; J gene: TRBJ1-2; CDR3 DNA: TGTGCCAGCTCACCACCCTCAATCAGCCGCGGGTATGGCTACACCTTC; CDR3 protein: CASSPPSISRGYGYTF
D gene: TRBD2; V gene: TRBV10-3; clone size: NA; J gene: TRBJ2-1; CDR3 DNA: TGTGCCATCGGGATAGGTGGGGGGGAGAACAATGAGCAGTTCTTC; CDR3 protein: CAIGIGGGENNEQFF
D gene: NA; V gene: TRBV11-2; clone size: NA; J gene: TRBJ2-7; CDR3 DNA: TGTGCCAGCAGCTTAGACAGGACCTACGAGCAGTACTTC; CDR3 protein: CASSLDRTYEQYF
D gene: TRBD1; V gene: TRBV7-9; clone size: NA; J gene: TRBJ1-2; CDR3 DNA: TGTGCCAGCAGCAAACAGGGGTTCTATGGCTACACCTTC; CDR3 protein: CASSKQGFYGYTF
D gene: TRBD1; V gene: TRBV19; clone size: NA; J gene: TRBJ1-1; CDR3 DNA: TGTGCCAGTAGTGTAGGACAGGGGGCGCGGAACACTGAAGCTTTCTTT; CDR3 protein: CASSVGQGARNTEAFF
D gene: TRBD2; V gene: TRBV4-3; clone size: NA; J gene: TRBJ2-7; CDR3 DNA: TGCGCCAGCAGCCAAGGGGCCGGGGGGGGCTACGAGCAGTACTTC; CDR3 protein: CASSQGAGGGYEQYF
D gene: TRBD1; V gene: TRBV10-1; clone size: NA; J gene: TRBJ1-5; CDR3 DNA: TGCGCCAGCAGTGATCGGGACAGGGCTGATCAGCCCCAGCATTTT; CDR3 protein: CASSDRDRADQPQHF
D gene: TRBD1; V gene: TRBV11-2; clone size: NA; J gene: TRBJ1-5; CDR3 DNA: TGTGCCAGCAGCAAGGACAGGAATCAGCCCCAGCATTTT; CDR3 protein: CASSKDRNQPQHF